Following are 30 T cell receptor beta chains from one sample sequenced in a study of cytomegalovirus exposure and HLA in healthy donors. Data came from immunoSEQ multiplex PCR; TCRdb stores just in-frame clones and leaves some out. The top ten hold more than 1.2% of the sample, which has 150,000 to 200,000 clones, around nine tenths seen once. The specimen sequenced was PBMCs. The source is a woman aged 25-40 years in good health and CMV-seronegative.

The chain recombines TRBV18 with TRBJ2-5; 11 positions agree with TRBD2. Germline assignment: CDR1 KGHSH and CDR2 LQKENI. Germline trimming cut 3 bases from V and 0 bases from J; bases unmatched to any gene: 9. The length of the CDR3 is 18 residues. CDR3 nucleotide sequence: TGTGCCAGCTCACCCTCACCCCCGGGACTAGCGGACCAAGAGACCCAGTACTTC. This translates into CASSPSPPGLADQETQYF.

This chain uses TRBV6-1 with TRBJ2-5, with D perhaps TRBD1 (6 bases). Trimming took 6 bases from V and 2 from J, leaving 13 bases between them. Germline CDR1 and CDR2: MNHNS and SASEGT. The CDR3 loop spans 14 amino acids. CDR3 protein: CASRETGVQETQYF. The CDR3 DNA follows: TGTGCCAGCAGGGAGACAGGAGTGCAAGAGACCCAGTACTTC.

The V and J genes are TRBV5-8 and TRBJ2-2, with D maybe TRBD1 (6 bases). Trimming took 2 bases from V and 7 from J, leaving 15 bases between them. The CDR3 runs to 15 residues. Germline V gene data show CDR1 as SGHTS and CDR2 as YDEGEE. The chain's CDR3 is CASSFRNRVSGELFF. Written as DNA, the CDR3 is TGTGCCAGCAGCTTCCGAAACAGGGTCAGCGGGGAGCTGTTTTTT.

The CDR3 sequence: CASSYSGGAHNEQFF. The CDR3 DNA follows: TGTGCCAGCAGTTATAGCGGGGGGGCCCACAATGAGCAGTTCTTC. The chain employs TRBV27 and TRBJ2-1; TRBD2 matches at 11 bases. The CDR3 runs 15 residues. The V gene's germline CDR1 is MNHEY and CDR2 SMNVEV (reference sequence). Germline trimming cut 4 bases from V and 5 bases from J; bases unmatched to any gene: 4.

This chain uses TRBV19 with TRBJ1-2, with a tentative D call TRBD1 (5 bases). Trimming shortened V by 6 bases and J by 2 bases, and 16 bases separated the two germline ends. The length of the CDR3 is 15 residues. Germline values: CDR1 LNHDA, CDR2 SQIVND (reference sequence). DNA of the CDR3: TGTGCCAGTAGGGACATAGTTTCCGGAAACTATGGCTACACCTTC. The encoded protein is CASRDIVSGNYGYTF.

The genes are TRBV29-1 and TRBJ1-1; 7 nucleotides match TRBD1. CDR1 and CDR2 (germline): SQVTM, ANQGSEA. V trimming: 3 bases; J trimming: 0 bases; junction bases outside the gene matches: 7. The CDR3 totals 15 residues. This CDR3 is CSVEGDSPVNTEAFF. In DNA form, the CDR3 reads TGCAGCGTTGAGGGGGACAGTCCCGTGAACACTGAAGCTTTCTTT.

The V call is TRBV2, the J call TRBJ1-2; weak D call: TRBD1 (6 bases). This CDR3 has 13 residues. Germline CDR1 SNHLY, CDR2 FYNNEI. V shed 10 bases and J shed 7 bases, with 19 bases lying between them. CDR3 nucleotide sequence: TGTGCCAATAAGGATAGGGGACAAAGTGGCTACACCTTC. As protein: CANKDRGQSGYTF.

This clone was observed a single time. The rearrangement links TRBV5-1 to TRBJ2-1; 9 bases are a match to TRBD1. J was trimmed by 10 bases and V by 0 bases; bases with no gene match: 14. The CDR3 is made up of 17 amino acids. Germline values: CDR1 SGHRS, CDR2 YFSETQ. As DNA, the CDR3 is TGCGCCAGCAGCTTGGGAAATTCTTACAGGGGGCAGGGCGAGCAGTTCTTC. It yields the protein CASSLGNSYRGQGEQFF.

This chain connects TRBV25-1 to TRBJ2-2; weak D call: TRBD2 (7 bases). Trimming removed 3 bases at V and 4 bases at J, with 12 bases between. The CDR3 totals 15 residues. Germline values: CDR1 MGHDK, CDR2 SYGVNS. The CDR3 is CASSDSGEGTGELFF. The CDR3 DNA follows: TGTGCCAGCAGTGATTCAGGGGAGGGCACCGGGGAGCTGTTTTTT.

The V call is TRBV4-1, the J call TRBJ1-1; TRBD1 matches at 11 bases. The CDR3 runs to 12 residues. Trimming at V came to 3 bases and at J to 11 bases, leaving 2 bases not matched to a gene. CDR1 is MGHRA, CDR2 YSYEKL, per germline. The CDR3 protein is CASSHGTGGAFF. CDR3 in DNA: TGCGCCAGCAGCCACGGGACAGGGGGGGCTTTCTTT.

The CDR3 DNA reads TGTGCCAGCAGCGTAGCCCCAGGGGACGATGAGCAGTTCTTC. This translates into CASSVAPGDDEQFF. The rearrangement joins TRBV9 to TRBJ2-1, with D possibly matching TRBD1 (6 bases). The CDR3 loop spans 14 amino acids. With 0 bases removed from V and 8 bases from J, the gap between germline ends came to 12 bases. Germline CDR1 reads SGDLS; CDR2 reads YYNGEE.

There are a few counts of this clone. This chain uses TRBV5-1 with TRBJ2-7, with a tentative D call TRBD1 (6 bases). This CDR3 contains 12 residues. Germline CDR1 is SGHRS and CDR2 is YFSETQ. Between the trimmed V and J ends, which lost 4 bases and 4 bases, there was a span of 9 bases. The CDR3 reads CASSDDRYEQYF. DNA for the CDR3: TGCGCCAGCAGCGACGACAGGTACGAGCAGTACTTC.

The CDR3 spells CASSPGQINYGYTF. The CDR3 region has the DNA TGTGCCAGCTCACCTGGACAGATTAACTATGGCTACACCTTC. The chain is built from TRBV18 and TRBJ1-2, with D possibly matching TRBD1 (6 bases). Germline CDR1 and CDR2: KGHSH and LQKENI. V lost 3 bases and J lost 1, with 9 bases in between. The CDR3 loop spans 14 amino acids.

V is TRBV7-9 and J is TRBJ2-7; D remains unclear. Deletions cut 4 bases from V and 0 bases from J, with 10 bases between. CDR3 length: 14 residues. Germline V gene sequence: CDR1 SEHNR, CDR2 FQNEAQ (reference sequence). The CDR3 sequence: CASSSFINSYEQYF. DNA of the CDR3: TGTGCCAGCAGCTCCTTTATAAACTCCTACGAGCAGTACTTC.

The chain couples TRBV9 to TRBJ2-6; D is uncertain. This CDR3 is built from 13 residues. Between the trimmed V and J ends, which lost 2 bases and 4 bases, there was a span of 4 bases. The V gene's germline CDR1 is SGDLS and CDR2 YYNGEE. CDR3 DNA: TGTGCCAGCAGCGTCTCCGGGGCCAACGTCCTGACTTTC. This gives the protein CASSVSGANVLTF.

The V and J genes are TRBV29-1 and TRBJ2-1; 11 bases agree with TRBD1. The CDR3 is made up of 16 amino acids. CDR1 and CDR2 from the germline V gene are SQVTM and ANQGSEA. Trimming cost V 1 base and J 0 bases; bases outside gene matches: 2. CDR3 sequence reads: CSVEGGTGGSYNEQFF. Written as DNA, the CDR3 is TGCAGCGTTGAAGGAGGGACAGGGGGCTCCTACAATGAGCAGTTCTTC.

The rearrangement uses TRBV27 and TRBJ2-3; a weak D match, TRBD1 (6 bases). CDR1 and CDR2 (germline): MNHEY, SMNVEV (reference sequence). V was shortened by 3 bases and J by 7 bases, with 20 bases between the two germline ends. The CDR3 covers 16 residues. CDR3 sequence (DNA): TGTGCCAGCAGTTTCTCGCGGCCAGGGGCTGGGAATACGCAGTATTTT. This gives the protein CASSFSRPGAGNTQYF.

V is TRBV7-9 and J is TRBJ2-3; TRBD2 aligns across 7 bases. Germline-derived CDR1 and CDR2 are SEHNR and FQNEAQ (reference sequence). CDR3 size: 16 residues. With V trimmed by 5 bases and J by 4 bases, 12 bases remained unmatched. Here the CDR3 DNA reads TGTGCCAGCAGCATGAAGGGAGGGGCGGGCGCAGATACGCAGTATTTT. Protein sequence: CASSMKGGAGADTQYF.

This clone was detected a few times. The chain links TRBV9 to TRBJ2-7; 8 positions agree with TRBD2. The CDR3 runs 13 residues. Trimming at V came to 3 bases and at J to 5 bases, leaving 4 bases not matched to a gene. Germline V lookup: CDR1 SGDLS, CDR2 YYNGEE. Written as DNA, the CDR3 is TGTGCCAGCAGCGACAGCGGGGGTAACGAGCAGTACTTC. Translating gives CASSDSGGNEQYF.

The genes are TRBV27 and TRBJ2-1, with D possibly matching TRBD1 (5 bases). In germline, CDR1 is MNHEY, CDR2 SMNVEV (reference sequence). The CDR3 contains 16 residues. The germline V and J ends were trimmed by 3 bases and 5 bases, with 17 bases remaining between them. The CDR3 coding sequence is TGTGCCAGCAGTTTTCGGGCGACAGCACGGCACAATGAGCAGTTCTTC. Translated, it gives CASSFRATARHNEQFF.

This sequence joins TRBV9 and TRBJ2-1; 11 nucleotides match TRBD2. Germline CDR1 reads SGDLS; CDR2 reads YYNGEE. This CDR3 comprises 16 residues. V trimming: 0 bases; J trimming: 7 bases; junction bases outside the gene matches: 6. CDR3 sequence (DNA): TGTGCCAGCAGCGTAGTAGCGGGGGGGGGCAAAAATGAGCAGTTCTTC. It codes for CASSVVAGGGKNEQFF.

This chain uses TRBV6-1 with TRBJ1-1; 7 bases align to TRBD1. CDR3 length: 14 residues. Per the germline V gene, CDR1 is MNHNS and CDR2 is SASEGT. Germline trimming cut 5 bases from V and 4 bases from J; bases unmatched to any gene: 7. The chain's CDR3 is CASSLDRVGTEAFF. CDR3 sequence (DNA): TGTGCCAGCAGTCTAGACAGGGTGGGCACTGAAGCTTTCTTT.

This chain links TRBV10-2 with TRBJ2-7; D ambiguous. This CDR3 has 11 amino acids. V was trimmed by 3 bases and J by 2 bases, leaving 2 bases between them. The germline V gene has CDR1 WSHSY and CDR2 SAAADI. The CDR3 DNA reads TGCGCCAGCAGTGACACCTACGAGCAGTACTTC. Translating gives CASSDTYEQYF.

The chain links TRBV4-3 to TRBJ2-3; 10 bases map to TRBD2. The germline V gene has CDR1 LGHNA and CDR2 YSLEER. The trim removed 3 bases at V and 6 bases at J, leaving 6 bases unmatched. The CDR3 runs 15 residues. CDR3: CASSQPSGGGDTQYF. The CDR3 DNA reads TGCGCCAGCAGCCAGCCTAGCGGGGGAGGGGATACGCAGTATTTT.

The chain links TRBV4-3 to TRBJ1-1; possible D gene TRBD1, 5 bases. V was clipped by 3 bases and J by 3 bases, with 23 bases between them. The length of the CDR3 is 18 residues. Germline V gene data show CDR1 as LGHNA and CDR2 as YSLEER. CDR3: CASSQEGTELEGYTEAFF. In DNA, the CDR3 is TGCGCCAGCAGCCAGGAAGGGACTGAACTTGAGGGGTACACTGAAGCTTTCTTT.

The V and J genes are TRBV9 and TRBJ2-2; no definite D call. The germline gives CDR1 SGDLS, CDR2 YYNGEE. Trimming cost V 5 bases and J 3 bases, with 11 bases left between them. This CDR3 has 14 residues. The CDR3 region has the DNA TGTGCCAGCAGTGAGCAGGAATACACCGGGGAGCTGTTTTTT. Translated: CASSEQEYTGELFF. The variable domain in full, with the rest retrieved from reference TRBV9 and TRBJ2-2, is DSGVTQTPKHLITATGQRVTLRCSPRSGDLSVYWYQQSLDQGLQFLIQYYNGEERAKGNILERFSAQQFPDLHSELNLSSLELGDSALYFCASSEQEYTGELFFGEGSRLTVL.

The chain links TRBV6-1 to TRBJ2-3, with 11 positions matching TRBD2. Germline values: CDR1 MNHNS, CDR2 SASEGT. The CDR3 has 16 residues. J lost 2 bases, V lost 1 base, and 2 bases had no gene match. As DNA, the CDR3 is TGTGCCAGCAGTGAAGTTAGCGGGGGGGCCACAGATACGCAGTATTTT. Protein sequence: CASSEVSGGATDTQYF.

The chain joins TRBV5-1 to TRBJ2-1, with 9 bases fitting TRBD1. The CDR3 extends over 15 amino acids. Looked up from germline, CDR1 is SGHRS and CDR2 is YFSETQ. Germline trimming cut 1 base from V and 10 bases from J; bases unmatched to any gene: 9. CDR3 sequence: CASSLRGQGLREQFF. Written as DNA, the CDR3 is TGCGCCAGCAGCTTGCGGGGACAGGGACTTAGGGAGCAGTTCTTC.

The CDR3: CASSASPGENTEAFF. The CDR3 DNA is TGTGCCAGCAGCGCATCCCCGGGAGAGAACACTGAAGCTTTCTTT. This chain joins TRBV11-3 and TRBJ1-1, with no clear D. This CDR3 has 15 residues. V lost 5 bases and J lost 1, with 14 bases in between. CDR1 is SGHNT and CDR2 is YENEEA in the germline V gene.

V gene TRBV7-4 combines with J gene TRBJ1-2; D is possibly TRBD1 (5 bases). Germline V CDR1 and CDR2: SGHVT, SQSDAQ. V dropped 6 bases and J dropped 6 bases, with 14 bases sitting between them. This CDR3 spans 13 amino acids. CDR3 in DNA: TGTGCCAGCAGGACTGGACACAATAATGGCTACACCTTC. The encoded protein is CASRTGHNNGYTF.